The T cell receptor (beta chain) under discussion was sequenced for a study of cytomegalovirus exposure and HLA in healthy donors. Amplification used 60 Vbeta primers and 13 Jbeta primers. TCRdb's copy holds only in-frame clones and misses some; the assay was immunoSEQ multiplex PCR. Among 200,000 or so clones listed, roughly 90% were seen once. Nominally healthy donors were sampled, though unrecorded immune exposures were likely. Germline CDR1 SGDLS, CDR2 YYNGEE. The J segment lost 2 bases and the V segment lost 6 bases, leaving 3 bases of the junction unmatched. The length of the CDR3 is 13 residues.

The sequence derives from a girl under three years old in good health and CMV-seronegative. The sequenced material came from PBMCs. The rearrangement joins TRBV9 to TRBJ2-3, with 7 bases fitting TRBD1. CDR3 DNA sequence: TGTGCCAGCACCAGGGGGAACACAGATACGCAGTATTTT. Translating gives CASTRGNTDTQYF.